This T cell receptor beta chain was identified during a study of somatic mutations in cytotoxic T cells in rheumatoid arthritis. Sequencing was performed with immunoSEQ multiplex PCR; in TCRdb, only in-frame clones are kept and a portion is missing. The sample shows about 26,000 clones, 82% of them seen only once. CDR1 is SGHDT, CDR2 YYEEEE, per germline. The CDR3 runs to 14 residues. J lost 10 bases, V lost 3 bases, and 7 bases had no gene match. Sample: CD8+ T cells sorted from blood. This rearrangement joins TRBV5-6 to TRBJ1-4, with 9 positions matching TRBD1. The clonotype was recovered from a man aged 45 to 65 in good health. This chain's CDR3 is CASSSGTGIGKLFF. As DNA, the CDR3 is TGTGCCAGCAGCTCCGGGACAGGGATAGGAAAACTGTTTTTT.